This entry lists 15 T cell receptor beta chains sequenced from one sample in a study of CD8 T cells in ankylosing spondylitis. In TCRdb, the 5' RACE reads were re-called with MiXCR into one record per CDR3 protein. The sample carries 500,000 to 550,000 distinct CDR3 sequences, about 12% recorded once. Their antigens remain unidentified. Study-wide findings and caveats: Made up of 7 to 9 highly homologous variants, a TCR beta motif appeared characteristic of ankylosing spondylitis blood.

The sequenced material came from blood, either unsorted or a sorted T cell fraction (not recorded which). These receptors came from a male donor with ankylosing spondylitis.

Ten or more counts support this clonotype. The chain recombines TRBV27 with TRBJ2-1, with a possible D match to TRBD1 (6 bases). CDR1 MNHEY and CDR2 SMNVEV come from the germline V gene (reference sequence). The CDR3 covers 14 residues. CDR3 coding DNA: TGTGCGGGTTATACGAGGACAGTCTACAATGAGCAGTTCTTC. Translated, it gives CAGYTRTVYNEQFF.

In DNA form, the CDR3 reads TGTGCCAGCAGCAAAGGGTGGAGGCGTCGGGTCTGCGAGCAGTACGTC. Its protein is CASSKGWRRRVCEQYV. The chain couples TRBV21-1 to TRBJ2-7; TRBD2 is the table's D call and was not checked against the DNA. TRBV21-1 is termed a pseudogene. The length of the CDR3 is 16 residues.

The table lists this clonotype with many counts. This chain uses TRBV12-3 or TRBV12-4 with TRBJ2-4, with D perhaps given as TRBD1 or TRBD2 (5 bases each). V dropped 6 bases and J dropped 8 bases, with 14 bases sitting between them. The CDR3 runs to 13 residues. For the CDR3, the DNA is TGTGCCAGCAGCCTACTAGTCAGGGACATTCAGTACTTC. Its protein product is CASSLLVRDIQYF.

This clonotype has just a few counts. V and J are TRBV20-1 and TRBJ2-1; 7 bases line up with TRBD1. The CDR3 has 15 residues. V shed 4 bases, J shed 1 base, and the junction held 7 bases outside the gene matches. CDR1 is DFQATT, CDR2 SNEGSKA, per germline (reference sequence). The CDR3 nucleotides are TGCAGTGCTAATGACAGGGAGAGGTCCTACAATGAGCAGTTCTTC. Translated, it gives CSANDRERSYNEQFF.

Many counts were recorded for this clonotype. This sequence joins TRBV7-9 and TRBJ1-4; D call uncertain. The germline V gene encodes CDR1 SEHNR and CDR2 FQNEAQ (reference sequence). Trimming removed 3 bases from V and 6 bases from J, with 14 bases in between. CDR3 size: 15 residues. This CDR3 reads CASSFSGGGDEKLFF. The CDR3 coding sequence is TGTGCCAGCAGCTTTTCGGGAGGCGGGGATGAAAAACTGTTTTTT.

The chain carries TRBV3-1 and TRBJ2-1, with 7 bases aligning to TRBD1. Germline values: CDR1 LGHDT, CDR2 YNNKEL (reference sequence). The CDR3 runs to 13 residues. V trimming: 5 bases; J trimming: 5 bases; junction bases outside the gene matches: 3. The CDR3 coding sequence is TGTGCCAGCAGCAACACAGGGGACAATGAGCAGTTCTTC. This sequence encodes CASSNTGDNEQFF.

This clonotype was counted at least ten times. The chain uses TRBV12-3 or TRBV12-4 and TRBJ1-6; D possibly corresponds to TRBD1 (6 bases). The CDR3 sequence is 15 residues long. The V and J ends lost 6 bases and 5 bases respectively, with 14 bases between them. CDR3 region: CASSQRGGNNSPLHF. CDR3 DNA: TGTGCCAGCAGCCAAAGGGGGGGAAATAATTCACCCCTCCACTTT.

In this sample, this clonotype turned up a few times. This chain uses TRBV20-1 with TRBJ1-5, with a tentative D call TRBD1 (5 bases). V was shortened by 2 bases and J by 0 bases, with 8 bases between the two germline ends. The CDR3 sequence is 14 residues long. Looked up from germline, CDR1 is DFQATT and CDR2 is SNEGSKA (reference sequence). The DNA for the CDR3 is TGCAGTGCTAGAAAGACAGATAGCAATCAGCCCCAGCATTTT. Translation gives CSARKTDSNQPQHF.

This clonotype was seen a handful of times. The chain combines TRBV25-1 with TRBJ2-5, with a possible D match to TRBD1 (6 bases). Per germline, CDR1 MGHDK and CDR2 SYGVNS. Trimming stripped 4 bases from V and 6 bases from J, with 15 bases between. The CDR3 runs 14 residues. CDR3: CASSAPEQGKTQYF. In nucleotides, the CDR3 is TGTGCCAGCAGTGCCCCCGAGCAGGGGAAGACCCAGTACTTC.

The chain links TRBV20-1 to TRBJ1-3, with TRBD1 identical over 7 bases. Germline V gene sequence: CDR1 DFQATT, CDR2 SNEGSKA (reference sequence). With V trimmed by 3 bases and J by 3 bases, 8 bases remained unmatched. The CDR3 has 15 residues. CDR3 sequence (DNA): TGCAGTGCTAGCCCCCTCGACAGGGATGGAAACACCATATATTTT. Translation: CSASPLDRDGNTIYF.

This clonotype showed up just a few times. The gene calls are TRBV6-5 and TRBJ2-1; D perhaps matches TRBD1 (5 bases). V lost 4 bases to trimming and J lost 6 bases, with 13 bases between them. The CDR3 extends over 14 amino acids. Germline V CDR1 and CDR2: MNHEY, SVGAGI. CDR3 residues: CASSSYGRANEQFF. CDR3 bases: TGTGCCAGCAGTTCCTACGGCAGGGCCAATGAGCAGTTCTTC.

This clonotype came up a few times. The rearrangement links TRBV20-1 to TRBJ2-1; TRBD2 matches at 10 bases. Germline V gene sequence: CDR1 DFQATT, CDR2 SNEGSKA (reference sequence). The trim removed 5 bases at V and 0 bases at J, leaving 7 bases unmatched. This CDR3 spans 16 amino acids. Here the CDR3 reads CSASPGLASSYNEQFF. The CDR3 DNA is TGCAGTGCTTCTCCGGGACTAGCGAGCTCCTACAATGAGCAGTTCTTC.

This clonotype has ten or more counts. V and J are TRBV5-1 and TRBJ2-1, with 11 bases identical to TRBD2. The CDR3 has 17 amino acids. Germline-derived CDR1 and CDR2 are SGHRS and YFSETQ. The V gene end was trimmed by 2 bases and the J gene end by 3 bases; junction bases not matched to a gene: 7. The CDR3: CASSFAGTSGIYNEQFF. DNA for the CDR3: TGCGCCAGCAGCTTTGCCGGGACTAGCGGTATCTACAATGAGCAGTTCTTC.

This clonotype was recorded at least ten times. The CDR3 is CSVESRDRVNTDTQYF. DNA for the CDR3: TGCAGCGTGGAATCCAGGGACAGGGTAAACACAGATACGCAGTATTTT. This chain uses TRBV29-1 with TRBJ2-3, with 9 bases lining up with TRBD1. The trim removed 6 bases at V and 2 bases at J, leaving 12 bases unmatched. There are 16 residues in the CDR3. The V gene's germline CDR1 is SQVTM and CDR2 ANQGSEA.

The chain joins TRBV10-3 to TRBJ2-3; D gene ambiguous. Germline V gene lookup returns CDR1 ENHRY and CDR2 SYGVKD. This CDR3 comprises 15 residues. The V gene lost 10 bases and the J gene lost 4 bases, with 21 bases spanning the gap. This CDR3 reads CATTDPVRTADTQYF. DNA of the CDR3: TGTGCCACCACAGACCCTGTCCGCACGGCAGATACGCAGTATTTT.